This T cell receptor beta chain comes out of a study of chemoradiotherapy in HPV16-positive cancers. As for the study in general: Two HPV16-positive patients' cells yielded candidate HPV-specific clones and common motifs. Findings of the study overall: For HPV16-positive patients, expanding HPV-responsive T cells associated with longer recurrence-free survival. Functional assays defining HPV-specific T cells used only a couple of HPV16-positive patients.

As for this clone: Its antigen is not identified.

TCRdb's table, derived via immunoSEQ multiplex PCR, lists solely in-frame clones and lacks some. The sample holds 29,000 or so clones, about 93% seen once. The sequences come from blood, collected from a patient who underwent chemoradiotherapy. The clonotype was recovered from a human donor with HPV-associated anogenital cancer.

CDR3 amino acids: CASSQSTGGTYSSYNSPLHF. The DNA of the CDR3 is TGCGCCAGCAGCCAATCGACAGGGGGCACCTATAGCTCCTATAATTCACCCCTCCACTTT. The rearrangement joins TRBV4-1 to TRBJ1-6; 10 bases align to TRBD1. The V segment lost 2 bases and the J segment 0 bases; nucleotides outside the gene matches: 10. The CDR3 loop spans 20 amino acids. Germline CDR1 MGHRA, CDR2 YSYEKL.